These 17 T cell receptor beta chains originate from one sample sequenced in a study of OX40 agonist ivuxolimab in advanced cancers. The table came from immunoSEQ multiplex PCR; TCRdb's copy has only in-frame clones and leaves some out. The sample carries tens of thousands of clones, 85% recorded once. Sequenced here: CD4+ or CD8+ T cells sorted from blood, sampled in a trial of the OX40 agonist ivuxolimab. The receptors shown here come from an adult with an advanced solid tumor such as melanoma, head and neck, liver or kidney cancer.

The chain is built from TRBV4-3 and TRBJ1-4, with 7 bases that match TRBD1. This CDR3 spans 15 amino acids. Germline CDR1 is LGHNA and CDR2 is YSLEER. With V trimmed by 7 bases and J by 6 bases, 11 bases remained unmatched. The CDR3 DNA reads as TGCGCCAGCAAGAAGACAGGGTTTAAAGATGAAAAACTGTTTTTT. Its translation is CASKKTGFKDEKLFF.

The chain carries TRBV4-3 and TRBJ2-3, with D perhaps TRBD2 (5 bases). The V gene's germline CDR1 is LGHNA and CDR2 YSLEER. V lost 0 bases and J 7 bases, leaving 14 bases between the germline ends. This CDR3 region has 15 residues. CDR3 amino acids: CASSQDWLAMNTQYF. The CDR3 nucleotides are TGCGCCAGCAGCCAAGATTGGCTAGCAATGAATACGCAGTATTTT.

The rearrangement joins TRBV5-1 to TRBJ2-1; TRBD2 matches 7 bases. Trimming at V came to 0 bases and at J to 0 bases, leaving 3 bases not matched to a gene. Per the germline V gene, CDR1 is SGHRS and CDR2 is YFSETQ. The CDR3 is 16 amino acids. The CDR3: CASSLAGGSSYNEQFF. The CDR3 nucleotides read TGCGCCAGCAGCTTGGCCGGGGGGAGCTCCTACAATGAGCAGTTCTTC.

The V and J genes are TRBV6-5 and TRBJ1-1, with D uncertain. The V gene lost 8 bases and the J gene lost 4 bases, with 17 bases spanning the gap. The CDR3 covers 14 residues. Germline CDR1 and CDR2: MNHEY and SVGAGI. CDR3: CASGEHGRSTEAFF. CDR3 coding DNA: TGTGCCAGCGGGGAACATGGGAGGAGCACTGAAGCTTTCTTT.

The V gene is TRBV2, the J gene TRBJ1-2; a possible D gene is TRBD1 (5 bases). V lost 5 bases and J 1 base, leaving 11 bases between the germline ends. The CDR3 has 14 residues. Germline V gene data show CDR1 as SNHLY and CDR2 as FYNNEI. The CDR3 nucleotides are TGTGCCAGCAGTTCGCAGGGCGATAACTATGGCTACACCTTC. Residues: CASSSQGDNYGYTF.

This chain links TRBV2 with TRBJ2-7; 7 bases fit TRBD2. The CDR3 loop spans 13 amino acids. The germline gives CDR1 SNHLY, CDR2 FYNNEI. J was trimmed by 8 bases and V by 6 bases; bases with no gene match: 10. The CDR3, as DNA: TGTGCCAGCAGGTCTAGCGGTCCTACGCAGCAGTACTTC. Translation gives CASRSSGPTQQYF.

The table lists this clone with a few counts. V and J are TRBV4-1 and TRBJ1-6; TRBD1 might be the D (6 bases). CDR1 and CDR2 from the germline V gene are MGHRA and YSYEKL. Trimming removed 6 bases at V and 0 bases at J, with 15 bases between. The CDR3 is made up of 17 amino acids. CDR3 coding DNA: TGCGCCAGCAGGAAAGGACAGTCAATCTCCTATAATTCACCCCTCCACTTT. This translates into CASRKGQSISYNSPLHF.

The V and J genes are TRBV6-5 and TRBJ2-7; 9 bases map to TRBD2. The J segment lost 4 bases and the V segment lost 10 bases, leaving 5 bases of the junction unmatched. The CDR3 has 12 amino acids. The germline V gene has CDR1 MNHEY and CDR2 SVGAGI. In DNA form, the CDR3 reads TGTGCCACCAGGACTAGCGTTTACGAGCAGTACTTC. It codes for CATRTSVYEQYF.

V usage is TRBV6-5 and J usage is TRBJ1-4; no reliable D call. This CDR3 spans 14 amino acids. V lost 2 bases to trimming and J lost 6 bases, with 10 bases between them. Germline-derived CDR1 and CDR2 are MNHEY and SVGAGI. The CDR3 nucleotides are TGTGCCAGCAGTTACGCGGCGGCCGATGAAAAACTGTTTTTT. Translation: CASSYAAADEKLFF.

In this sample, this clone turned up a few times. V is TRBV7-9 and J is TRBJ2-3; 8 bases are a match to TRBD2. From germline, CDR1 is SEHNR and CDR2 FQNEAQ (reference sequence). The CDR3 spans 15 residues. Unmatched junction bases numbered 5, after V lost 1 base and J lost 5 bases. Written as DNA, the CDR3 is TGTGCCAGCAGCTTAGTCTCGGGGGGGATAGATACGCAGTATTTT. It yields the protein CASSLVSGGIDTQYF.

This rearrangement joins TRBV6-6 to TRBJ2-5; D ambiguous. Germline CDR1 and CDR2: MNHNY and SVGAGI (reference sequence). CDR3 size: 16 residues. Deletions cut 2 bases from V and 2 bases from J, with 15 bases between. Here the CDR3 reads CASSYLGGQGQETQYF. The CDR3 DNA follows: TGTGCCAGCAGTTACCTGGGTGGTCAAGGACAAGAGACCCAGTACTTC.

This clone was observed once. The CDR3 sequence: CASSPRTGSSGANVLTF. As DNA, the CDR3 is TGTGCCAGCTCACCCCGGACAGGTAGCTCTGGGGCCAACGTCCTGACTTTC. This chain links TRBV18 with TRBJ2-6; TRBD1 aligns across 7 bases. With 3 bases clipped from V and 0 bases from J, the junction kept 5 bases outside the gene matches. CDR3 length equals 17 residues. From germline, CDR1 is KGHSH and CDR2 LQKENI.

The genes are TRBV13 and TRBJ1-6; 8 bases align to TRBD1. After removal of 5 bases from V and 7 bases from J, the junction contained 7 bases not matched to a gene. The CDR3 extends over 15 amino acids. The germline V gene has CDR1 PRHDT and CDR2 FYEKMQ (reference sequence). CDR3 sequence (DNA): TGTGCCAGCAGCCGGATCGGACAGGGCAATTCACCCCTCCACTTT. Its translation: CASSRIGQGNSPLHF.

This chain connects TRBV7-2 to TRBJ2-2; D gene uncertain. The CDR3 totals 14 residues. V was pared by 2 bases and J by 0 bases, with 4 bases between. Germline loops: CDR1 SGHTA, CDR2 FQGNSA. CDR3 bases: TGTGCCAGCAGCTTACTGACGAACACCGGGGAGCTGTTTTTT. Its translation is CASSLLTNTGELFF.

The V call is TRBV10-1, the J call TRBJ2-5; D not resolved. Germline V lookup: CDR1 WNHNN, CDR2 SYGVQD (reference sequence). The CDR3 consists of 12 residues. Trimming shortened V by 10 bases and J by 1 base, and 10 bases separated the two germline ends. The CDR3 region is CATWPGQETQYF. The CDR3 DNA follows: TGCGCCACCTGGCCCGGCCAAGAGACCCAGTACTTC.

The chain recombines TRBV7-2 with TRBJ2-5, with TRBD2 identical over 10 bases. Germline CDR1 and CDR2: SGHTA and FQGNSA. CDR3 length: 15 amino acids. V lost 4 bases and J lost 3; bases outside the gene matches: 5. Written as DNA, the CDR3 is TGTGCCAGCAGCTCCACAGCGGGGGGGGAAGAGACCCAGTACTTC. Translating it yields CASSSTAGGEETQYF.

The V and J genes are TRBV11-3 and TRBJ2-5, with 12 bases that match TRBD1. The junction had 8 bases not matched to a gene; V was cut back by 5 bases and J by 4 bases. The CDR3 runs 16 residues. Germline CDR1 SGHNT, CDR2 YENEEA. As DNA, the CDR3 is TGTGCCAGCAGCCTCCCGGGACAGGGGGCAGGAGAGACCCAGTACTTC. Protein sequence: CASSLPGQGAGETQYF. The whole variable domain, filled in from reference TRBV11-3 and TRBJ2-5, reads EAGVVQSPRYKIIEKKQPVAFWCNPISGHNTLYWYLQNLGQGPELLIRYENEEAVDDSQLPKDRFSAERLKGVDSTLKIQPAELGDSAVYLCASSLPGQGAGETQYFGPGTRLLVL.